This TCR beta chain was recovered during a study of blood T cell repertoires in COVID-19. The wider study: The study drew acute and convalescent COVID-19 samples from the United States, Italy and Spain.

The CDR3 loop spans 17 amino acids. Germline-derived CDR1 and CDR2 are SGHTA and FQGNSA. Trimming at V came to 0 bases and at J to 4 bases, leaving 6 bases not matched to a gene. This clone was picked up a small number of times. Sequenced by immunoSEQ multiplex PCR; TCRdb stores in-frame clones only, minus some. The table has roughly 80,000 clones, around 83% seen once. Sequencing input: peripheral blood. V usage is TRBV7-2 and J usage is TRBJ2-1, with 10 nucleotides matching TRBD2. The TCR was taken from a woman between 55 and 75 years old with acute or convalescent COVID-19. The DNA of the CDR3 is TGTGCCAGCAGCTTAGCGCGACTAGCGGGCTTGTACAATGAGCAGTTCTTC. This sequence encodes CASSLARLAGLYNEQFF.